The text below deals with one T cell receptor (beta chain). Other DNA sequences from this sample encode an identical CDR3 as well. From germline, CDR1 is MNHNY and CDR2 SVGAGI (reference sequence). Trimming shortened V by 5 bases and J by 5 bases, and 9 bases separated the two germline ends. The CDR3 loop spans 12 amino acids. This record comes from a study of shared clonotypes between healthy human individuals. The assay was carried out at the deep level. Sequencing used immunoSEQ multiplex PCR; TCRdb keeps in-frame clones, though not all of them. The sample includes around 700,000 clones, roughly 73% of them seen just once.

The chain combines TRBV6-6 with TRBJ2-5; D call uncertain. The specimen was memory CD4+ T cells sorted from blood. As to subset: CD45RA-negative fraction. The sequence was collected from a woman between 25 and 40 years old in good health. CDR3 amino acids: CASSPRRETQYF. CDR3 DNA: TGTGCCAGCAGTCCCCGTAGGGAGACCCAGTACTTC.